This is a list of T cell receptor beta chains from one sample in a study of blood T cells in healthy people across ages. TCRdb redid the calling of the 5' RACE reads with MiXCR, one entry per CDR3 protein. The sample contains about 1,800,000 distinct CDR3 sequences, about 28% of which appear only once. The specimen sequenced was blood. These TCRs come from a woman in her twenties or thirties in good health. Both conserved end residues are part of each CDR3. Fields, in order: V gene, J gene, CDR3 protein.

>TRBV12-5|TRBJ2-3
CASALGSGTSTDTQYF
>TRBV2|TRBJ2-1
CASTLEREGLFF
>TRBV6-5|TRBJ1-6
CASSYGWVSPLHF
>TRBV5-1|TRBJ1-4
CASSRGTGIGEKLFF
>TRBV7-2|TRBJ2-1
CASSLGLAEYNEQFF
>TRBV6-5|TRBJ2-4
CASSYTGGGRTKNIQYF
>TRBV6-7|TRBJ2-7
CASSYGSFEQYF
>TRBV9|TRBJ1-5
CASSVDPQVKQPQHF
>TRBV12-3/TRBV12-4|TRBJ2-7
CASSPTVRGEERYF
>TRBV5-1|.
CASNLNPDRRWETQFF
>TRBV7-2|TRBJ2-1
CASSSGVAGGHEQFF
>TRBV4-3|TRBJ2-1
CASSQDVRGLAGGTGEQFF
>TRBV24-1|TRBJ2-5
CATQRGQLGVQETQYF
>TRBV10-1|TRBJ2-1
CASSESVYNEQFF
>TRBV15|TRBJ2-4
CAASGGGGKNIQYF
>TRBV2|TRBJ1-2
CARLKTGTWNSGYTF
>TRBV20-1|TRBJ2-3
CSARGLAGVADTQYF
>TRBV14|TRBJ1-2
CASSQDTAPGSGYTF
>TRBV5-1|TRBJ2-5
CASSFSSIRGQETQYF
>TRBV5-1|TRBJ2-5
CASSLGRTGNQETQYF
>TRBV4-3|TRBJ2-3
CASSQEAGPSTDTQYF
>TRBV12-3/TRBV12-4|.
CAGSFGQSYEQYF
>TRBV20-1|TRBJ2-3
CSAEGEMSTDTQYF
>TRBV7-2|TRBJ2-7
CASSPAPAGASYEQYF
>TRBV6-5|TRBJ1-5
CASSPLSGVNQPQHF
>TRBV20-1|TRBJ1-1
CSARPNLYTEAFF
>TRBV7-3|TRBJ2-5
CASSPDREGAQYF
>TRBV4-3|TRBJ1-4
CASSPYPGQGATNEKLFF
>TRBV28|TRBJ2-5
CASSSRGLETKYF
>TRBV6-2/TRBV6-3|TRBJ1-4
CASSQDGATNEKLFF
>TRBV21-1|TRBJ2-1
CASSPRVPGDYNEQFF
>TRBV7-2|TRBJ1-4
CASSLNPEKLFF
>TRBV30|TRBJ2-2
CAWSGDYRGELFF
>TRBV2|TRBJ2-2
CASSDPGELFF
>TRBV12-5|TRBJ1-2
CASGFDPGHYGYTF
>TRBV7-8|TRBJ1-1
CASRLTGSGTEAFF
>TRBV12-3/TRBV12-4|TRBJ1-5
CTSSLGRGQGYSNQPQHF
>TRBV12-3/TRBV12-4|TRBJ2-5
CASRLAGGQNEQYF
>TRBV6-2/TRBV6-3|TRBJ1-4
CASSYVGTDRGKLFF
>TRBV25-1|TRBJ2-3
CASSVTGSSTDTQYF
>TRBV27|TRBJ2-7
CASSLAGDCEQYF
>TRBV18|TRBJ2-3
CASSPLRLNPTSGASTDTQYF
>TRBV2|TRBJ1-2
CASSEGDTDGYTF
>TRBV20-1|TRBJ1-1
CSARGGSEAFF
>TRBV9|TRBJ1-2
CASSLPGASNYGYTF